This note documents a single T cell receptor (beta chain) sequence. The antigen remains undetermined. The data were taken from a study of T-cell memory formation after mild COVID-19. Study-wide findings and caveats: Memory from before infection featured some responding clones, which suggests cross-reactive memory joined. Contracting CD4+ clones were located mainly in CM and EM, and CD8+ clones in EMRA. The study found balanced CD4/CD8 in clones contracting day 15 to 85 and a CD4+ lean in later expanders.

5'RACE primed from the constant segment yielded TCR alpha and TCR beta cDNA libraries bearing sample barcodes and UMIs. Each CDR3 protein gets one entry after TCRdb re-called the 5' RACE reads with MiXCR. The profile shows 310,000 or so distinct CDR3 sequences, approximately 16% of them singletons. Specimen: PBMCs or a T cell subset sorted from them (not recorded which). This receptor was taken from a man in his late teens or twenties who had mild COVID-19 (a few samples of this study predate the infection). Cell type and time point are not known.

CDR3 sequence: CASRPAHSSYEQYF. In DNA, the CDR3 is TGTGCCAGCAGGCCGGCCCATAGCTCCTACGAGCAGTACTTC. The chain combines TRBV7-2 with TRBJ2-7, with D hard to call. This CDR3 has 14 amino acids. Germline loops: CDR1 SGHTA, CDR2 FQGNSA. Trimming removed 6 bases at V and 0 bases at J, with 12 bases between.